This section outlines one T cell receptor (beta chain) sequence together with its context. This entry belongs to a study of blood T cell repertoires in COVID-19. Turning to the study itself: Acute and convalescent COVID-19 specimens originated in the United States, Italy and Spain.

From germline, CDR1 is SGHRS and CDR2 YFSETQ. The CDR3 sequence is 14 residues long. The V and J ends lost 0 bases and 6 bases respectively, with 12 bases between them. TCRdb's table, derived via immunoSEQ multiplex PCR, lists solely in-frame clones and lacks some. The table shows 250,000 to 300,000 clones, with around nine tenths occurring only once. The specimen was peripheral blood. The chain combines TRBV5-1 with TRBJ1-2; D not certain. The sequence was collected from a man aged 25 to 40 with active or convalescent COVID-19. CDR3 sequence: CASSLDLRVDGYTF. CDR3 sequence (DNA): TGCGCCAGCAGCTTGGATCTGAGGGTAGATGGCTACACCTTC.